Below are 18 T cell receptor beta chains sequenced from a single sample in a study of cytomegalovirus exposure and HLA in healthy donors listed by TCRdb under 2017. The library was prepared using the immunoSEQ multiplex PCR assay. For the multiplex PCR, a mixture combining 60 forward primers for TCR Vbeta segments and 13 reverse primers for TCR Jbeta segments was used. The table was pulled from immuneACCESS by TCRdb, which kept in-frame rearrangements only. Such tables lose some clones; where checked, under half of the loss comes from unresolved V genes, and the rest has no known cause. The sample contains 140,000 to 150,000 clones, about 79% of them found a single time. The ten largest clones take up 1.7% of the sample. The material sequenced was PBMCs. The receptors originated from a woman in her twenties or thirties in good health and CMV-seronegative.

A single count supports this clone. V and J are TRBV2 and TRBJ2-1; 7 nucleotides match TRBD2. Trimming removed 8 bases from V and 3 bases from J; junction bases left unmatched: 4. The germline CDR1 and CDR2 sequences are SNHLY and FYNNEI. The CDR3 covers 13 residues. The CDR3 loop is CASGQRGYNEQFF. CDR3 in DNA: TGTGCCAGCGGCCAGCGGGGCTACAATGAGCAGTTCTTC.

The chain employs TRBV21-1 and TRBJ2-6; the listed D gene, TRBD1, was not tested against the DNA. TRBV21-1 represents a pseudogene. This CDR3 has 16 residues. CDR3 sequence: CATTDSLWSGANVLTF. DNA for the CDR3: TGTGCCACCACGGACAGCCTTTGGTCTGGGGCCAACGTCCTGACTTTC.

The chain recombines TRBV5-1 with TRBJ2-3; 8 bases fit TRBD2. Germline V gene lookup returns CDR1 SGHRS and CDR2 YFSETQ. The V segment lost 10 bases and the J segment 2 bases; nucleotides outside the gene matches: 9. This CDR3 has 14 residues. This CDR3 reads CAGSRAGATDTQYF. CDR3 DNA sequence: TGCGCCGGAAGTCGAGCGGGGGCCACAGATACGCAGTATTTT.

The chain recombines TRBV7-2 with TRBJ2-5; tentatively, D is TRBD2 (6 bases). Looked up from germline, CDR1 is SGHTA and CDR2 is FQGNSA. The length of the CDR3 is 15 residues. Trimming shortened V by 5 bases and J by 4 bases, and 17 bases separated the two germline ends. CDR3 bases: TGTGCCAGCAGCCACCTCCGTGGGGGAGGAGAGACCCAGTACTTC. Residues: CASSHLRGGGETQYF.

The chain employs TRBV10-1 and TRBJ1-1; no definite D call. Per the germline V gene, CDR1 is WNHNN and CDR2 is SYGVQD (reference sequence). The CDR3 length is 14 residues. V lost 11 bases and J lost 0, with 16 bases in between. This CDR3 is CAPTGRVMNTEAFF. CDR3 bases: TGCGCCCCGACGGGGAGAGTCATGAACACTGAAGCTTTCTTT.

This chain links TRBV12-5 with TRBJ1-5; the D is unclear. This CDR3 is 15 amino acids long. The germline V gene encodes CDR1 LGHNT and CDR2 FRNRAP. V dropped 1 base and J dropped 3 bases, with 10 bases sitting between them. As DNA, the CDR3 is TGTGCTAGTGGTTTGGGCGGATTCACCAATCAGCCCCAGCATTTT. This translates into CASGLGGFTNQPQHF.

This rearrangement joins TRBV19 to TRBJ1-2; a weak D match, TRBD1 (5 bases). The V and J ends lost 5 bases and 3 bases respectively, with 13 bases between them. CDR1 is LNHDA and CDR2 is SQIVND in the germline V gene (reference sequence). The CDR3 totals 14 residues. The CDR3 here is CASSPRTRDYGYTF. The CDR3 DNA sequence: TGTGCCAGTAGTCCCCGGACACGGGACTATGGCTACACCTTC. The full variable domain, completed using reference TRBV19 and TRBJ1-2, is DGGITQSPKYLFRKEGQNVTLSCEQNLNHDAMYWYRQDPGQGLRLIYYSQIVNDFQKGDIAEGYSVSREKKESFPLTVTSAQKNPTAFYLCASSPRTRDYGYTFGSGTRLTVV.

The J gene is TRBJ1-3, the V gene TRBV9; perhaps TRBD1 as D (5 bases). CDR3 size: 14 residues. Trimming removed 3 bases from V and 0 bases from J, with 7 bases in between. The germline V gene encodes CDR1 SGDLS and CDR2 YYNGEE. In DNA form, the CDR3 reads TGTGCCAGCAGCGCGACAGACTCTGGAAACACCATATATTTT. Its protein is CASSATDSGNTIYF.

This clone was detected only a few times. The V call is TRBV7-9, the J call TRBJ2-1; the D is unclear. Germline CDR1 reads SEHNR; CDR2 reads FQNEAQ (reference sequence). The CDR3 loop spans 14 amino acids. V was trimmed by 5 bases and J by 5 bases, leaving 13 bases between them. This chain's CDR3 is CASSPYSDHNEQFF. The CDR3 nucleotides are TGTGCCAGCAGCCCCTACAGTGATCACAATGAGCAGTTCTTC.

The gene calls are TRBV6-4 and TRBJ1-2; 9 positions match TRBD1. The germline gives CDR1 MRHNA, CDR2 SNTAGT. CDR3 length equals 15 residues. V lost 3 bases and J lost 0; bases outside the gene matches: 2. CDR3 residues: CASSETGGANYGYTF. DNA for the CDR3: TGTGCCAGCAGTGAGACAGGGGGAGCTAACTATGGCTACACCTTC.

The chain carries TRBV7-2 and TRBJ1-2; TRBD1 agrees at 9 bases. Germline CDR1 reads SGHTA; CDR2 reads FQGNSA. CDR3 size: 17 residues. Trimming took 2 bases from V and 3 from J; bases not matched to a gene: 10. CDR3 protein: CASSLWGQGGLHYGYTF. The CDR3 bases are TGTGCCAGCAGCTTATGGGGACAGGGTGGGCTTCACTATGGCTACACCTTC. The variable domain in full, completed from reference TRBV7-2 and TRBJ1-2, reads GAGVSQSPSNKVTEKGKDVELRCDPISGHTALYWYRQSLGQGLEFLIYFQGNSAPDKSGLPSDRFSAERTGGSVSTLTIQRTQQEDSAVYLCASSLWGQGGLHYGYTFGSGTRLTVV.

The CDR3 sequence: CASRSRRQAISYEQYF. The CDR3 DNA is TGTGCCAGCAGGTCCCGGAGGCAGGCGATCTCCTACGAGCAGTACTTC. The chain links TRBV5-8 to TRBJ2-7; possibly TRBD2 for D (5 bases). V was trimmed by 5 bases and J by 0 bases, leaving 18 bases between them. Germline values: CDR1 SGHTS, CDR2 YDEGEE. CDR3 length: 16 amino acids.

CDR3 loop: CASAGTEETQYF. The CDR3 DNA sequence: TGTGCCAGTGCTGGGACTGAAGAGACCCAGTACTTC. The chain uses TRBV19 and TRBJ2-5; tentatively, D is TRBD2 (6 bases). The germline V and J ends were trimmed by 8 bases and 3 bases, with 10 bases remaining between them. Germline-derived CDR1 and CDR2 are LNHDA and SQIVND (reference sequence). This CDR3 is 12 amino acids long.

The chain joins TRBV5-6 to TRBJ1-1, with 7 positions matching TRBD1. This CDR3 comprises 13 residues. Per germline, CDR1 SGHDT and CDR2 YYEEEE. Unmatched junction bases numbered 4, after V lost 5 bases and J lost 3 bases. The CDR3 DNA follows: TGTGCCAGCAGTTACGGGACAGACACTGAAGCTTTCTTT. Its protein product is CASSYGTDTEAFF.

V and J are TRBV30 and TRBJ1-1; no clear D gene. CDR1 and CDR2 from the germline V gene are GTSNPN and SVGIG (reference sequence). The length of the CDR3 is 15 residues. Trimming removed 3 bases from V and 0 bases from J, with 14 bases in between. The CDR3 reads CAWSDRHPLNTEAFF. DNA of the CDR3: TGTGCCTGGAGCGACCGACACCCCCTGAACACTGAAGCTTTCTTT.

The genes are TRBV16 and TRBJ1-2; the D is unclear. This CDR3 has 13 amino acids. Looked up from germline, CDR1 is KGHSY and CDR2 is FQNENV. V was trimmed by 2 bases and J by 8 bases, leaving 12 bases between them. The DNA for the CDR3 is TGTGCCAGCAGCCAACACCTCCCAGCGGGCTACACCTTC. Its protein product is CASSQHLPAGYTF.

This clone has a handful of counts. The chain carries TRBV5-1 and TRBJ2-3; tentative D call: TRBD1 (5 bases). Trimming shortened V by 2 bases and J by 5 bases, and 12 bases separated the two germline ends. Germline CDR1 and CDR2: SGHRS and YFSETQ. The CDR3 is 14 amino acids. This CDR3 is CASSLNRKGDTQYF. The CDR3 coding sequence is TGCGCCAGCAGCTTAAACAGGAAGGGAGATACGCAGTATTTT. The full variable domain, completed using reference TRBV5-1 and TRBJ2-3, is KAGVTQTPRYLIKTRGQQVTLSCSPISGHRSVSWYQQTPGQGLQFLFEYFSETQRNKGNFPGRFSGRQFSNSRSEMNVSTLELGDSALYLCASSLNRKGDTQYFGPGTRLTVL.

CDR3 nucleotide sequence: TGTGCCAGCGCAACAGAGCAAGAGCAGTACTTC. It yields the protein CASATEQEQYF. This chain connects TRBV2 to TRBJ2-7; D not certain. Trimming removed 8 bases from V and 7 bases from J, with 12 bases in between. The CDR3 runs 11 residues. Germline V gene sequence: CDR1 SNHLY, CDR2 FYNNEI.